These 18 T cell receptor beta chains were sequenced from one sample in a study of T cells in Graves' hyperthyroidism and ophthalmopathy. RNA transcripts served as the template for amplifying TCR beta CDR3 regions. TCR CDR3 regions were first amplified by RT-PCR with HTBI primers. TCRdb independently ran MiXCR on the multiplex PCR reads; one entry per CDR3 protein. The data contain 500,000 or so distinct CDR3 sequences, about a sixth of them singletons. Material for sequencing was blood. The origin of the receptors is a woman between 18 and 30 years old with Graves' ophthalmopathy.

This clonotype was picked up a small number of times. The rearrangement joins TRBV6-5 to TRBJ2-5, with D perhaps TRBD2 (6 bases). CDR1 and CDR2 from the germline V gene are MNHEY and SVGAGI. The CDR3 is 14 amino acids. Between the trimmed V and J ends, which lost 0 bases and 3 bases, there was a span of 8 bases. CDR3 in DNA: TGTGCCAGCAGTTACTCGGGCGGGGAAGAGACCCAGTACTTC. Protein sequence: CASSYSGGEETQYF.

This chain links TRBV6-1 with TRBJ2-3, with 9 bases fitting TRBD2. Germline V gene sequence: CDR1 MNHNS, CDR2 SASEGT. The J segment lost 1 base and the V segment lost 6 bases, leaving 11 bases of the junction unmatched. This CDR3 contains 17 residues. The CDR3 DNA is TGTGCCAGCAGCGGGCCCCGGCAGCGGGGGGGCACAGATACGCAGTATTTT. It translates to CASSGPRQRGGTDTQYF.

This clonotype was detected a few times. The chain employs TRBV15 and TRBJ1-1, with D perhaps TRBD1 (5 bases). Germline lookup yields CDR1 LNHNV and CDR2 YYDKDF (reference sequence). V was shortened by 1 base and J by 5 bases, with 8 bases between the two germline ends. The CDR3 has 13 residues. In nucleotides, the CDR3 is TGTGCCACCAGCAGAGGGGGGGAAACTGAAGCTTTCTTT. Its protein product is CATSRGGETEAFF.

The V gene is TRBV28, the J gene TRBJ2-5, with D possibly matching TRBD2 (5 bases). Trimming shortened V by 3 bases and J by 0 bases, and 11 bases separated the two germline ends. Germline values: CDR1 MDHEN, CDR2 SYDVKM. There are 15 residues in the CDR3. The CDR3 loop is CASSFGVTYQETQYF. CDR3 DNA: TGTGCCAGCAGTTTCGGGGTAACGTACCAAGAGACCCAGTACTTC.

CDR3 in DNA: TGTGCCAGTAGTAATAACCGCCACTATGGCTACACCTTC. Translated, it gives CASSNNRHYGYTF. The chain links TRBV19 to TRBJ1-2; D uncertain. Trimming left V 4 bases short and J 3 bases short, with 9 bases between. This CDR3 is built from 13 residues. Germline loops: CDR1 LNHDA, CDR2 SQIVND (reference sequence).

At least ten counts were recorded for this clonotype. The chain combines TRBV27 with TRBJ1-1; D may be TRBD1 (5 bases). CDR3 length: 13 amino acids. Germline assignment: CDR1 MNHEY and CDR2 SMNVEV (reference sequence). With 3 bases removed from V and 1 base from J, the gap between germline ends came to 6 bases. Written as DNA, the CDR3 is TGTGCCAGCAGTTTCCAGGGGAACACTGAAGCTTTCTTT. It yields the protein CASSFQGNTEAFF.

This clonotype appeared a few times. The chain couples TRBV29-1 to TRBJ1-6, with 7 positions matching TRBD1. Germline V lookup: CDR1 SQVTM, CDR2 ANQGSEA. The CDR3 is 13 amino acids. The V and J ends lost 4 bases and 9 bases, in that order; junction bases with no gene match: 6. CDR3 DNA sequence: TGCAGCGTTGTGGGGACAGTGGGTTCACCCCTCCACTTT. This encodes CSVVGTVGSPLHF. Full variable domain (remainder filled in from reference TRBV29-1 and TRBJ1-6): SAVISQKPSRDICQRGTSLTIQCQVDSQVTMMFWYRQQPGQSLTLIATANQGSEATYESGFVIDKFPISRPNLTFSTLTVSNMSPEDSSIYLCSVVGTVGSPLHFGNGTRLTVT.

The rearrangement joins TRBV5-8 to TRBJ1-2; TRBD1 is a possible D gene (5 bases). Trimming pared 3 bases from V and 6 bases from J, leaving 15 bases between. CDR1 and CDR2 from the germline V gene are SGHTS and YDEGEE. The CDR3 is 14 amino acids. This chain's CDR3 is CASSSGTRTDGYTF. CDR3 DNA: TGTGCCAGCAGCTCAGGGACGCGGACCGATGGCTACACCTTC.

The chain employs TRBV5-1 and TRBJ1-2; 7 bases agree with TRBD1. Germline lookup yields CDR1 SGHRS and CDR2 YFSETQ. The CDR3 sequence is 13 residues long. V lost 2 bases and J lost 6; bases outside the gene matches: 4. The DNA for the CDR3 is TGCGCCAGCAGCTTACAGGGGAGGGATGGCTACACCTTC. Amino acid sequence: CASSLQGRDGYTF.

Points on this clonotype: With a much larger clone just one base away, this may be a read error. The rearrangement links TRBV6-2 or TRBV6-3 to TRBJ2-7, with 9 bases fitting TRBD1. The CDR3 length is 16 residues. V gave up 0 bases and J gave up 7 bases; unmatched junction bases: 10. Germline CDR1 MNHEY, CDR2 SVGEGT. The CDR3 loop reads CASSYSSTGGWYEQYF. The DNA for the CDR3 is TGTGCCAGCAGTTACTCGAGCACAGGGGGCTGGTATGAGCAGTACTTC.

This chain joins TRBV5-5 and TRBJ2-2, with D perhaps matching TRBD2 (6 bases). CDR1 is SGHKS and CDR2 is YYEKEE in the germline V gene (reference sequence). The CDR3 extends over 13 amino acids. The V end lost 6 bases, the J end lost 4 bases, and 10 bases lay between the germline ends. The CDR3 nucleotides read TGTGCCAGCACGGGGGTAGCCACCGGGGAGCTGTTTTTT. This gives the protein CASTGVATGELFF.

This clonotype has a handful of counts. The rearrangement links TRBV3-1 to TRBJ2-1; D is uncertain. The CDR3 runs to 13 residues. CDR1 is LGHDT and CDR2 is YNNKEL in the germline V gene (reference sequence). The V end lost 3 bases, the J end lost 10 bases, and 13 bases lay between the germline ends. CDR3 coding DNA: TGTGCCAGCAGCCACCGAGCTTTCGGGGAGCAGTTCTTC. As protein: CASSHRAFGEQFF.

This rearrangement joins TRBV28 to TRBJ1-4; D is ambiguous. V dropped 5 bases and J dropped 0 bases, with 10 bases sitting between them. The germline V gene encodes CDR1 MDHEN and CDR2 SYDVKM. The length of the CDR3 is 15 residues. Here the CDR3 reads CASSPSRPTNEKLFF. DNA of the CDR3: TGTGCCAGCAGTCCGAGTAGGCCAACTAATGAAAAACTGTTTTTT.

The J gene is TRBJ1-1, the V gene TRBV7-9; TRBD1 agrees at 9 bases. CDR3 length equals 16 residues. The germline V gene has CDR1 SEHNR and CDR2 FQNEAQ (reference sequence). V shed 6 bases and J 1 base; nucleotides not matched to a gene: 9. DNA for the CDR3: TGTGCCAGCAGAGGCGGGACAGGGATGAAGAACACTGAAGCTTTCTTT. It encodes CASRGGTGMKNTEAFF.

This clonotype was recorded at least ten times. The chain has TRBV3-1 and TRBJ2-1, with D tentatively TRBD2 (6 bases). Looked up from germline, CDR1 is LGHDT and CDR2 is YNNKEL (reference sequence). V lost 1 base, J lost 12 bases, and 16 bases lay in between. The CDR3 runs 14 residues. The CDR3 sequence: CASSQVSDSGPQFF. The CDR3 coding sequence is TGTGCCAGCAGCCAAGTATCGGATAGCGGACCGCAGTTCTTC.

Written as DNA, the CDR3 is TGCGCCAGCAGCCAAGGGGTAACGGCGAACACTGAAGCTTTCTTT. It encodes CASSQGVTANTEAFF. The chain recombines TRBV4-1 with TRBJ1-1; the D is unclear. V lost 1 base to trimming and J lost 1 base, with 10 bases between them. Germline V gene lookup returns CDR1 MGHRA and CDR2 YSYEKL. The CDR3 has 15 residues.

This clonotype was seen at least ten times. The J gene is TRBJ1-4, the V gene TRBV3-1; D perhaps matches TRBD1 (6 bases). CDR1 and CDR2 (germline): LGHDT, YNNKEL (reference sequence). Trimming pared 0 bases from V and 10 bases from J, leaving 18 bases between. The CDR3 has 16 residues. The CDR3 loop is CASSQEGAGIGGKLFF. CDR3 sequence (DNA): TGTGCCAGCAGCCAAGAGGGGGCCGGGATTGGGGGAAAACTGTTTTTT.

There are many counts of this clonotype. This chain uses TRBV4-3 with TRBJ2-7; 11 bases align to TRBD2. V dropped 2 bases and J dropped 5; count of bases not matched to a gene: 5. The CDR3 totals 15 residues. Germline lookup yields CDR1 LGHNA and CDR2 YSLEER. The CDR3 loop is CASSQRASGRHEQYF. The CDR3 DNA reads as TGCGCCAGCAGCCAACGGGCTAGCGGGAGGCACGAGCAGTACTTC.